This T cell receptor (beta chain) was identified during a study of PD-1 blockade in classical Hodgkin lymphoma. Looked up from germline, CDR1 is SGHAT and CDR2 is FQNNGV. The CDR3 is 14 amino acids. V was cut by 4 bases and J by 2 bases, with 12 bases left in between. The time point: cycle 4 day 1 (C4D1), after five to seven weeks of nivolumab. After autologous stem cell transplantation all patients relapsed, and prior brentuximab vedotin exposure differed between cohorts. Responses achieved at best were complete response, partial response or progressive disease. Measured with immunoSEQ multiplex PCR; TCRdb has only the in-frame clones, and not every one. This table has more than 30,000 clones, 77% appearing once.

Sequenced material: peripheral blood mononuclear cells (PBMCs), taken before the fourth cycle of nivolumab. The V and J genes are TRBV11-2 and TRBJ2-7; tentative D call: TRBD2 (6 bases). The receptor comes from a human donor with classical Hodgkin lymphoma. The DNA for the CDR3 is TGTGCCAGCAGCTCGGGACTCAATACCTACGAGCAGTACTTC. Translated: CASSSGLNTYEQYF.